The clone carrying this T cell receptor beta chain has at least ten counts. What it recognizes is unknown. CDR3 length: 14 amino acids. V lost 7 bases to trimming and J lost 4 bases, with 16 bases between them. The CDR3 regions of TCR beta were amplified from RNA transcripts. HTBI primers were the set used in a first-round RT-PCR of the TCR CDR3. TCRdb fed the multiplex PCR reads into MiXCR, producing one record per CDR3 protein. This sample has 700,000 or so distinct CDR3 sequences, with about a sixth found just once. Hyperthyroidism in the patients, aged 18 to 65, was newly diagnosed and under 2 months in duration. This sample is part of a study of T cells in Graves' hyperthyroidism and ophthalmopathy. Study information: It was at initial diagnosis, before any treatment, that peripheral blood was collected. Study observations and caveats: Ophthalmopathy could be told apart from stable hyperthyroidism with a 13 V-J model.

The TCR comes from a man aged 18-30 years with Graves' hyperthyroidism. The chain has TRBV12-3 or TRBV12-4 and TRBJ1-2, with a possible D match to TRBD1 (6 bases). Sequencing input: blood. CDR3 residues: CASTPRGTLYGYTF. CDR3 in DNA: TGTGCCAGCACCCCCCGTGGGACACTCTATGGCTACACCTTC.